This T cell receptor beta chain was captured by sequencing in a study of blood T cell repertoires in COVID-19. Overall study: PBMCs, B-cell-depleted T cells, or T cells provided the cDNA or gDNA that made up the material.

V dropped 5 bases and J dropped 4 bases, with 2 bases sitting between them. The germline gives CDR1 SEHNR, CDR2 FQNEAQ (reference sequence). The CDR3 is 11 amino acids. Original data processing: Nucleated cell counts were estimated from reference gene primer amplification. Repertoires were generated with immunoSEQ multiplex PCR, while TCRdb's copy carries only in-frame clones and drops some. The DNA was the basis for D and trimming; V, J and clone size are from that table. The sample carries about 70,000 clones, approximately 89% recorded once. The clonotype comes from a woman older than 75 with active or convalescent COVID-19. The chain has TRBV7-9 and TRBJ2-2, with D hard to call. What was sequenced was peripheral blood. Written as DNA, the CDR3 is TGTGCCAGCAGCCTCACCGGGGAGCTGTTTTTT. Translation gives CASSLTGELFF.